The rows below give T cell receptor beta chains drawn from one sample of a study of response to subunit inactivated influenza vaccine. MiXCR, run by TCRdb on the RT-PCR reads, gives a single entry per CDR3 protein. The sample shows 500,000 to 600,000 distinct CDR3 sequences, roughly 15% of them seen only once. The source material was PBMCs from blood, sampled roughly 12 days after vaccination. The origin of the receptors is a man aged 50 to 60 who received an inactivated influenza vaccine. The CDR3 runs from the conserved cysteine through the conserved F or W. The D gene is left open where the match is weak. The size entry is marked missing in some rows and otherwise reads once, few, many or a size class.

>TRBV6-2/TRBV6-3|14|TRBD2|TRBJ2-7|few
CASKQAGGSYEQYF
TGTGCCAGCAAACAGGCGGGAGGCTCCTACGAGCAGTACTTC
>TRBV2|14|TRBD2|TRBJ2-7|few
CASSALADPYEQYF
TGTGCCAGCAGTGCACTAGCGGACCCCTACGAGCAGTACTTC
>TRBV4-2|14|.|TRBJ1-4|.
CASSQEGQTKKLFF
TGTGCCAGCAGCCAAGAAGGGCAGACCAAAAAACTGTTTTTT
>TRBV18|15|.|TRBJ2-5|few
CASSPSGTIQETQYF
TGTGCCAGCTCGCCATCCGGGACAATCCAAGAGACCCAGTACTTC
>TRBV12-3/TRBV12-4|12|.|TRBJ1-1|.
CASEGVNTEAFF
TGTGCCAGCGAGGGAGTGAACACTGAAGCTTTCTTT
>TRBV6-5|15|TRBD1|TRBJ2-3|few
CASSWSDRGTDTQYF
TGTGCCAGCAGTTGGAGCGACAGGGGCACAGATACGCAGTATTTT
>TRBV3-1|16|TRBD2|TRBJ2-1|few
CASSQEGTSEGGEQFF
TGTGCCAGCAGCCAAGAAGGGACTAGCGAGGGAGGTGAGCAGTTCTTC
>TRBV18|15|.|TRBJ2-5|.
CASSPRSGVRETQYF
TGTGCCAGCTCACCTCGGTCGGGAGTTCGGGAGACCCAGTACTTC
>TRBV20-1|14|.|TRBJ2-1|few
CSASLAGRVREQFF
TGCAGTGCTAGTCTGGCAGGGCGCGTGAGGGAGCAGTTCTTC
>TRBV4-1|13|.|TRBJ2-1|.
CASSHPRGGEQFF
TGCGCCAGCAGCCACCCCCGGGGAGGTGAGCAGTTCTTC